This is a list of T cell receptor beta chains from one sample in a study of shared clonotypes between healthy human individuals. Libraries were prepared by immunoSEQ multiplex PCR; TCRdb keeps only in-frame clonotypes and omits some of them. The sample lists roughly 590,000 clones; roughly 96% were seen once. Sequences were obtained from naive CD8+ T cells sorted from blood. The origin of the receptors is a woman in her twenties or thirties in good health. Each CDR3 is given with its conserved first and last residue. The D gene is left open where the match is weak. Clone size is given for some rows only: seen once, a few or many times, or a class if the clone is expanded.

clone size,V gene,J gene,D gene,CDR3 DNA,CDR3 protein
once,TRBV4-1,TRBJ2-7,-,TGCGCCAGCAGCAGAGTTGGACTGACCGAGGGCGAGCAGTACTTC,CASSRVGLTEGEQYF
-,TRBV27,TRBJ1-3,-,TGTGCCAGCAGTTCCTCATACAGGGTTAGCTCTGGAAACACCATATATTTT,CASSSSYRVSSGNTIYF
-,TRBV11-2,TRBJ2-7,-,TGTGCCAGCAGCTCTTATTCGGGGACGGAGCAGTACTTC,CASSSYSGTEQYF
once,TRBV7-9,TRBJ1-2,-,TGTGCCAGCAGCTCGGGACTCGAGAGCTACACCTTC,CASSSGLESYTF
-,TRBV21-1,TRBJ2-7,-,TGTGCCAGCAGCACCAGAGTAGACAGGGTAGAGACGCAGTACTTC,CASSTRVDRVETQYF
-,TRBV9,TRBJ2-3,-,TGTGCCAGCAGCCTCAGCGGCTCCACAGATACGCAGTATTTT,CASSLSGSTDTQYF
-,TRBV4-1,TRBJ2-5,TRBD2,TGCGCCAGCAGCCAAGGCCTAGCGGGAGTAGAGACCCAGTACTTC,CASSQGLAGVETQYF
-,TRBV9,TRBJ2-7,TRBD2,TGTGCCAGCAGCGTAGAAGGCGGGTTAGCGGGAACCTACGAGCAGTACTTC,CASSVEGGLAGTYEQYF
-,TRBV11-2,TRBJ2-6,-,TGTGCCAGCAGCTTAAAGAGCTCTGGGGCCAACGTCCTGACTTTC,CASSLKSSGANVLTF
-,TRBV6-5,TRBJ2-3,TRBD1,TGTGCCAGCAGTTACCGACAGGGGGCGGAAACAGATACGCAGTATTTT,CASSYRQGAETDTQYF
-,TRBV7-9,TRBJ2-2,-,TGTGCCAGCAGCTTAGGAGGGGGGACCGGGGAGCTGTTTTTT,CASSLGGGTGELFF
-,TRBV7-9,TRBJ1-4,-,TGTGCCAGCAGCTCATGGGAGGAGGCGAGTAATGAAAAACTGTTTTTT,CASSSWEEASNEKLFF
-,TRBV10-3,TRBJ2-2,-,TGTGCCATCAGTGAGTCCGGCGGGGAGCTGTTTTTT,CAISESGGELFF
-,TRBV21-1,TRBJ1-1,-,TGTGCCAGCATCCACAGGGGCTGGGGCACTGAAGCTTTCTTT,CASIHRGWGTEAFF
-,TRBV28,TRBJ2-1,-,TGTGCCAGCAGCCTTCTCGCCGACAATGAGCAGTTCTTC,CASSLLADNEQFF
-,TRBV6-6,TRBJ1-3,-,TGTGCCAGCAGTCACCGGGCCTCCTCTGGAAACACCATATATTTT,CASSHRASSGNTIYF
-,TRBV9,TRBJ1-4,-,TGTGCCAGCAGCGGACTCGGACGGAATCCTAATGAAAAACTGTTTTTT,CASSGLGRNPNEKLFF
-,TRBV27,TRBJ2-7,TRBD1,TGTGCCAGCAGTTATAACGGCCGGGACAGTCCCTACGAGCAGTACTTC,CASSYNGRDSPYEQYF
-,TRBV2,TRBJ1-2,TRBD1,TGTGCCAGCTTCCCCGGGACAGGAGATGGCTACACCTTC,CASFPGTGDGYTF
-,TRBV4-1,TRBJ2-1,TRBD2,TGCGCCAGCAGCCAAGCTTCGACTAGCAGGAACAATGAGCAGTTCTTC,CASSQASTSRNNEQFF
-,TRBV28,TRBJ2-1,-,TGTGCCACCCATCAGCAGTACAATGAGCAGTTCTTC,CATHQQYNEQFF
once,TRBV4-1,TRBJ2-1,-,TGCGCCAGCAGCCACATAGCGGAGGGTAAAAATGAGCAGTTCTTC,CASSHIAEGKNEQFF
-,TRBV28,TRBJ1-4,-,TGTGCCAGCAGTCCCCCCGCCGGGGCAGGGAGGAATGAAAAACTGTTTTTT,CASSPPAGAGRNEKLFF
-,TRBV5-8,TRBJ2-2,TRBD2,TGTGCCAGCAGCTTGGCCGACCGACTAGCGAGTGGCGGCCCCGGGGAGCTGTTTTTT,CASSLADRLASGGPGELFF
-,TRBV6-6,TRBJ2-7,TRBD2,TGTGCCAGCAGGGCTAGCGGGTCTCGGGAGCAGTACTTC,CASRASGSREQYF
-,TRBV6-1,TRBJ1-2,TRBD1,TGTGCCAGCAGTGGCGACAGGGTTCCTGGCGGGGACACCTTC,CASSGDRVPGGDTF
-,TRBV11-2,TRBJ1-2,-,TGTGCCAGCAGCTTAAGCGCGCGCGATATATATGGCTACACCTTC,CASSLSARDIYGYTF
-,TRBV27,TRBJ1-2,-,TGTGCCAGCAGTTTCCGGCCTCAAGGACACCCTAACTATGGCTACACCTTC,CASSFRPQGHPNYGYTF
-,TRBV4-1,TRBJ2-5,TRBD2,TGCGCCAGCAGCCAGGTTAGCGGGAGGGCCCAGGAGACCCAGTACTTC,CASSQVSGRAQETQYF
-,TRBV5-1,TRBJ2-7,TRBD1,TGCGCCAGCAGCCTCCGGGGACAGGGTACCTACGAGCAGTACTTC,CASSLRGQGTYEQYF
-,TRBV7-9,TRBJ2-7,-,TGTGCCAGCAGCCCTTTGTCCTACGAGCAGTACTTC,CASSPLSYEQYF
-,TRBV2,TRBJ1-2,TRBD1,TGTGCCAGCAGTCCCGGACAGGGGGATTACTATGGCTACACCTTC,CASSPGQGDYYGYTF
-,TRBV7-8,TRBJ1-1,TRBD1,TGTGCCAGCAGCTCAGGACAGGGAATCACATTGAACACTGAAGCTTTCTTT,CASSSGQGITLNTEAFF
once,TRBV9,TRBJ2-7,TRBD2,TGTGCCAGCAGCGCCCGGACTAGCGGCTACGAGCAGTACTTC,CASSARTSGYEQYF
-,TRBV9,TRBJ1-1,-,TGTGCCAGCAGCACCCATCAGGTAAACACTGAAGCTTTCTTT,CASSTHQVNTEAFF
-,TRBV27,TRBJ1-6,-,TGTGCCAGCACCAAGGGAGGGAGTCATTCACCCCTCCACTTT,CASTKGGSHSPLHF
-,TRBV11-2,TRBJ2-7,-,TGTGCCAGCAGCCCAACGGACCGAGGGAAGGAATTCTACGAGCAGTACTTC,CASSPTDRGKEFYEQYF
-,TRBV6-6,TRBJ2-7,-,TGTGCCAGCAAACAGGCGGATGGCTACGAGCAGTACTTC,CASKQADGYEQYF
-,TRBV27,TRBJ2-4,-,TGTGCCAGCAGTTTGGCGGCAGGGAACATTCAGTACTTC,CASSLAAGNIQYF
-,TRBV5-6,TRBJ2-1,TRBD2,TGTGCCAGCAGCGATACTAGCGGGAGATACAATGAGCAGTTCTTC,CASSDTSGRYNEQFF
-,TRBV5-6,TRBJ2-7,-,TGTGCCAGCACCGACTGGGACAATCCCTACGAGCAGTACTTC,CASTDWDNPYEQYF
-,TRBV16,TRBJ2-7,TRBD2,TGTGCCAGCAGCCAAGGACTAGCGGGACCCGAGCAGTACTTC,CASSQGLAGPEQYF
-,TRBV5-1,TRBJ2-1,-,TGCGCCAGCAGTGGTTTTCCTAGCTCCTACAATGAGCAGTTCTTC,CASSGFPSSYNEQFF
-,TRBV4-1,TRBJ2-7,-,TGCGCCAGCAGCCCCAGGGACGGACCAAACGAGCAGTACTTC,CASSPRDGPNEQYF
-,TRBV28,TRBJ1-2,-,TGTGCCAGCAGCCCCACCGGGACAAGATATGGCTACACCTTC,CASSPTGTRYGYTF
-,TRBV5-1,TRBJ2-5,-,TGCGCCAGCAGCTTGGATCGGGTCAGGTCAACGGAGACCCAGTACTTC,CASSLDRVRSTETQYF
-,TRBV27,TRBJ1-1,-,TGTGCCAGCAGTTTGACATTCGGCCCTGAAGCTTTCTTT,CASSLTFGPEAFF
-,TRBV7-9,TRBJ1-2,TRBD1,TGTGCCAGCAGGTTGCCCTTCGGGACAGCTTATGGCTACACCTTC,CASRLPFGTAYGYTF
-,TRBV28,TRBJ2-7,TRBD1,TGTGCCAGCAGGCGGACAGGCACCCCCTACGAGCAGTACTTC,CASRRTGTPYEQYF
-,TRBV10-3,TRBJ1-5,-,TGTGCCATCAGTGACCGGGACATCGGATATAGCAATCAGCCCCAGCATTTT,CAISDRDIGYSNQPQHF
-,TRBV2,TRBJ2-7,-,TGTGCCAGCAGTGAGGCCTACGAGCAGTACTTC,CASSEAYEQYF
once,TRBV15,TRBJ1-2,-,TGTGCCACCAGCAGAGATGGAACAGGGCGGGTTGGCTACACCTTC,CATSRDGTGRVGYTF
-,TRBV7-9,TRBJ2-7,TRBD1,TGTGCCAGCAGTCCTCCGGGACAGGGTCTCTACGAGCAGTACTTC,CASSPPGQGLYEQYF
-,TRBV10-1,TRBJ2-7,TRBD2,TGCGCCAGCAGTGCGGGGCGGGGGAGCCTTTACGAGCAGTACTTC,CASSAGRGSLYEQYF